This entry lists 10 T cell receptor beta chains sequenced from one sample in a study of response to subunit inactivated influenza vaccine. MiXCR was run by TCRdb on the RT-PCR reads, yielding one entry per CDR3 protein. The sample holds hundreds of thousands of distinct CDR3 sequences, 12% seen once. The sample in question was PBMCs from blood, obtained on the day of vaccination. The receptors derive from a middle-aged man who received an inactivated influenza vaccine.

The gene calls are TRBV7-2 and TRBJ2-1; D is tentatively TRBD1 or TRBD2 (5 bases each). Germline CDR1 reads SGHTA; CDR2 reads FQGNSA. There are 13 residues in the CDR3. V shed 1 base and J shed 6 bases, with 7 bases lying between them. CDR3 coding DNA: TGTGCCAGCAGCTTAGAGGGGAGCAATGAGCAGTTCTTC. Translating gives CASSLEGSNEQFF.

The chain couples TRBV5-1 to TRBJ2-1; a weak D match, TRBD2 (6 bases). This CDR3 spans 14 amino acids. CDR1 SGHRS and CDR2 YFSETQ come from the germline V gene. The germline V and J ends were trimmed by 3 bases and 5 bases, with 12 bases remaining between them. In DNA, the CDR3 is TGCGCCAGCAGCTCAGCTACTAGCAACAATGAGCAGTTCTTC. Protein: CASSSATSNNEQFF.

The CDR3: CASSPSWTGVEQYF. In nucleotides, the CDR3 is TGTGCCAGCAGCCCGTCCTGGACAGGGGTCGAGCAGTACTTC. This chain joins TRBV7-2 and TRBJ2-7, with 9 nucleotides matching TRBD1. The V and J ends lost 5 bases and 6 bases, in that order; junction bases with no gene match: 8. Germline V gives CDR1 SGHTA, CDR2 FQGNSA. CDR3 size: 14 residues.

This clonotype was observed a few times. V usage is TRBV11-2 and J usage is TRBJ1-2; 9 nucleotides agree with TRBD1. Germline CDR1 reads SGHAT; CDR2 reads FQNNGV. V lost 3 bases, J lost 3 bases, and 5 bases stayed unmatched. This CDR3 spans 15 amino acids. The DNA of the CDR3 is TGTGCCAGCAGCTTGACTAACAGGGGGCACTATGGCTACACCTTC. Translating gives CASSLTNRGHYGYTF.

This clonotype was found many times. The chain links TRBV7-8 to TRBJ2-7, with D possibly TRBD1 on 5 matching bases. The CDR3 sequence is 13 residues long. Trimming left V 3 bases short and J 4 bases short, with 10 bases between. Germline CDR1 reads SGHVS; CDR2 reads FQNEAQ. The CDR3 reads CASSLDTLYEQYF. The CDR3 DNA is TGTGCCAGCAGCTTGGACACCCTGTACGAGCAGTACTTC.

J is TRBJ2-7 and V is TRBV7-2; TRBD1 agrees at 11 bases. CDR1 is SGHTA, CDR2 FQGNSA, per germline. Losses at the gene ends were 2 bases for V and 2 bases for J; bases not matched to a gene: 2. The CDR3 sequence is 15 residues long. This chain's CDR3 is CASSLMGQGAYEQYF. The CDR3 nucleotides read TGTGCCAGCAGCTTAATGGGACAGGGGGCCTACGAGCAGTACTTC.

The chain couples TRBV7-9 to TRBJ2-5, with D possibly called TRBD1 or TRBD2 (5 bases each). Trimming removed 1 base from V and 5 bases from J, with 14 bases in between. The CDR3 extends over 15 amino acids. The germline V gene encodes CDR1 SEHNR and CDR2 FQNEAQ (reference sequence). The CDR3 loop reads CASSLGSGTWETQYF. CDR3 nucleotides: TGTGCCAGCAGCTTAGGATCAGGGACCTGGGAGACCCAGTACTTC.

The sample holds a few counts of this clonotype. The chain links TRBV20-1 to TRBJ1-3, with a tentative D call TRBD1 (5 bases). In germline, CDR1 is DFQATT, CDR2 SNEGSKA (reference sequence). The CDR3 length is 18 residues. Trimming removed 4 bases at V and 2 bases at J, with 24 bases between. CDR3 sequence (DNA): TGCAGTGCTACCAAAGGAGCGGGACTTCCAACTGCTGGAAACACCATATATTTT. It encodes CSATKGAGLPTAGNTIYF.

This clonotype was picked up a small number of times. The chain carries TRBV6-1 and TRBJ2-2; maybe TRBD2 (5 bases). The CDR3 loop spans 16 amino acids. CDR1 MNHNS and CDR2 SASEGT come from the germline V gene. V was cut by 0 bases and J by 6 bases, with 14 bases left in between. The CDR3 DNA is TGTGCCAGCAGTGAAGCGACGCCGGGGATCCCCGGGGAGCTGTTTTTT. Protein sequence: CASSEATPGIPGELFF.

DNA for the CDR3: TGTGCCAGCAGCCCTATCGGGGGGCCTCAGCCCCAGCATTTT. Its protein product is CASSPIGGPQPQHF. The J gene is TRBJ1-5, the V gene TRBV11-2; a weak D match, TRBD1 (6 bases). This CDR3 has 14 amino acids. Trimming took 5 bases from V and 6 from J, leaving 14 bases between them. Germline V gives CDR1 SGHAT, CDR2 FQNNGV.